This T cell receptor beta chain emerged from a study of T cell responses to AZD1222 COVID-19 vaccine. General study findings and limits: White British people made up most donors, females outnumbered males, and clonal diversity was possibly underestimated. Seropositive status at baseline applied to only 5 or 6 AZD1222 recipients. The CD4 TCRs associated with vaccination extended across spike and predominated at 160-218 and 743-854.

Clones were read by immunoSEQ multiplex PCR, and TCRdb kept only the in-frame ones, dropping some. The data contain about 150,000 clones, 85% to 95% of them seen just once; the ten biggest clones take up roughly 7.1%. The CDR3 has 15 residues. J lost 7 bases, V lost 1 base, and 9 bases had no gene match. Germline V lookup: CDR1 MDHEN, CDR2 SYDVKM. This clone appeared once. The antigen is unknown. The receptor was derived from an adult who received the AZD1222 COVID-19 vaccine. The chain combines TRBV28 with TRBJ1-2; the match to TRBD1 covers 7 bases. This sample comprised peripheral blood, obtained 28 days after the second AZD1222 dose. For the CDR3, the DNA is TGTGCCAGCAGTTTATTCGACAGGGAAGGTGTTGGCTACACCTTC. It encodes CASSLFDREGVGYTF.